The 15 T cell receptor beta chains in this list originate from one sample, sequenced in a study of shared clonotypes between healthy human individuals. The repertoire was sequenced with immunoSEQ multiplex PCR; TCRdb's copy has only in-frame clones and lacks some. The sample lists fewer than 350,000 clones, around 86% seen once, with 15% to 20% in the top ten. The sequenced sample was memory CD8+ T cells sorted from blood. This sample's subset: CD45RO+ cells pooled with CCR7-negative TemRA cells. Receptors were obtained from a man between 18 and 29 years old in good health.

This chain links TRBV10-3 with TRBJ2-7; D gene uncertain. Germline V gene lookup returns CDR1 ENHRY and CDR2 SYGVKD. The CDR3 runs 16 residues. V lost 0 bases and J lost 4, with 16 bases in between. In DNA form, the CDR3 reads TGTGCCATCAGTGAGTCGCAGGTGAGAGGTGGATACGAGCAGTACTTC. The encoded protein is CAISESQVRGGYEQYF.

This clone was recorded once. In DNA, the CDR3 is TGTGCCAGCAGCTTAGCCGAGGGGGGGCCGACGGATACGCAGTATTTT. Encoded protein: CASSLAEGGPTDTQYF. The J gene is TRBJ2-3, the V gene TRBV7-9, with D maybe TRBD2 (7 bases). V lost 0 bases and J 6 bases, leaving 16 bases between the germline ends. This CDR3 spans 16 amino acids. CDR1 and CDR2 (germline): SEHNR, FQNEAQ (reference sequence).

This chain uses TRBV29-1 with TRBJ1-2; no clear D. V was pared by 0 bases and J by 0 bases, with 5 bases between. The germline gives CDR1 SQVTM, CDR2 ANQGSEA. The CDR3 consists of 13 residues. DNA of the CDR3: TGCAGCGTTGAAGAAGGAGCTAACTATGGCTACACCTTC. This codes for CSVEEGANYGYTF.

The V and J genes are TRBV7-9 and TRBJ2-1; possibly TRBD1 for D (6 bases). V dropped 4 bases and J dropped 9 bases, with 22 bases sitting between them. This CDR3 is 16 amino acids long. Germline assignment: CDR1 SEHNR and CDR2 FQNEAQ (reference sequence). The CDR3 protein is CASSSPNRTASSEQFF. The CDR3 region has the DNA TGTGCCAGCAGCTCCCCAAACCGGACAGCCTCCAGTGAGCAGTTCTTC.

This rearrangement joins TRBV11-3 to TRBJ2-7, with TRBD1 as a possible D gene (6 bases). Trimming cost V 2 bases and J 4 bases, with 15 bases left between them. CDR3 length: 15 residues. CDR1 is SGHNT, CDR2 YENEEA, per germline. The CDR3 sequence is CASSLLRDIQYEQYF. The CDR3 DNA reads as TGTGCCAGCAGCTTATTACGGGACATACAATACGAGCAGTACTTC.

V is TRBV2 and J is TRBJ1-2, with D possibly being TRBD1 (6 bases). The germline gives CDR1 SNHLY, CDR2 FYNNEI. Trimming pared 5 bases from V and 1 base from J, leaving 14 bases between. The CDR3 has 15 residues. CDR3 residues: CASSPDSSLNYGYTF. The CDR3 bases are TGTGCCAGCAGTCCGGACAGCAGCCTTAACTATGGCTACACCTTC.

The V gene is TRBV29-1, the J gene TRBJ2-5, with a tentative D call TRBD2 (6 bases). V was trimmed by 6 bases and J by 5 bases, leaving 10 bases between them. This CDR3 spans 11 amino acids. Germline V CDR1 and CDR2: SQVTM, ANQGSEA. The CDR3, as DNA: TGCAGCGTAGGGACTGGCGAGACCCAGTACTTC. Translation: CSVGTGETQYF.

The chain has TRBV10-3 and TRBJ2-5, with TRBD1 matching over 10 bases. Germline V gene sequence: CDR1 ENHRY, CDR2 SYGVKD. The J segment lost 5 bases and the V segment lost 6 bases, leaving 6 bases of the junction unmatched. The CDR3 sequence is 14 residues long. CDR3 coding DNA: TGTGCCATCAGCCTGGGACAGGGGAGGGAGACCCAGTACTTC. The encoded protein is CAISLGQGRETQYF.

The CDR3 DNA sequence: TGTGCCACCAGTAGACAGGGCAACTATGGCTACACCTTC. It is translated as CATSRQGNYGYTF. The chain couples TRBV15 to TRBJ1-2; 7 bases are shared with TRBD1. J lost 2 bases, V lost 6 bases, and 3 bases had no gene match. This CDR3 spans 13 amino acids. Germline CDR1 reads LNHNV; CDR2 reads YYDKDF (reference sequence).

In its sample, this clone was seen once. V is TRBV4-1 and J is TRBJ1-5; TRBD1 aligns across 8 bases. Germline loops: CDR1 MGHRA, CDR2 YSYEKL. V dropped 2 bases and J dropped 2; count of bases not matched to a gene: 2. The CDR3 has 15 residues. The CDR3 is CASSQLTGGNQPQHF. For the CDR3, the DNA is TGCGCCAGCAGCCAACTGACAGGGGGCAATCAGCCCCAGCATTTT.

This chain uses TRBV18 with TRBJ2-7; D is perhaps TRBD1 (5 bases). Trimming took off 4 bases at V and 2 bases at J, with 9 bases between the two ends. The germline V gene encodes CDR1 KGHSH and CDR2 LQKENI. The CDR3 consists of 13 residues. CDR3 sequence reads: CASSRGRTYEQYF. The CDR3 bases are TGTGCCAGCTCACGGGGCCGGACCTACGAGCAGTACTTC.

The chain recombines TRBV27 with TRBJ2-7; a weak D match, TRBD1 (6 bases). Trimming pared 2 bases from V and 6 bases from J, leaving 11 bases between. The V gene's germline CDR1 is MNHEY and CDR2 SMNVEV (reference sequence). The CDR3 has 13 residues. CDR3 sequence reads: CASSLPGAREQYF. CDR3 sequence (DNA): TGTGCCAGCAGTTTACCAGGGGCCCGCGAGCAGTACTTC.

The CDR3: CASSPREFEAYEQYF. The CDR3 DNA reads as TGTGCCAGCAGCCCTCGGGAGTTTGAGGCCTACGAGCAGTACTTC. This chain connects TRBV28 to TRBJ2-7, with a tentative D call TRBD2 (6 bases). The V gene lost 6 bases and the J gene lost 2 bases, with 17 bases spanning the gap. Per germline, CDR1 MDHEN and CDR2 SYDVKM. The CDR3 is 15 amino acids.

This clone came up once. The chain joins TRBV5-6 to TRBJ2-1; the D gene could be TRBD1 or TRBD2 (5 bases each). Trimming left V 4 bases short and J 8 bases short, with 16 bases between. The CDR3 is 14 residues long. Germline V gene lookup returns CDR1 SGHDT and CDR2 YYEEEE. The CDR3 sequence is CASSPMGRDHEQFF. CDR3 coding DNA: TGTGCCAGCAGCCCAATGGGCAGGGACCATGAGCAGTTCTTC.

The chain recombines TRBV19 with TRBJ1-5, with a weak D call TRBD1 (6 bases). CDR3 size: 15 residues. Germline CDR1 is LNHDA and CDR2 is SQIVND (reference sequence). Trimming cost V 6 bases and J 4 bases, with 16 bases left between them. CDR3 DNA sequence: TGTGCCAGTAGGCCACAGGGAGGATCGAATCAGCCCCAGCATTTT. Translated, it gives CASRPQGGSNQPQHF.